The rows below give T cell receptor beta chains drawn from one sample of a study of cytomegalovirus exposure and HLA in healthy donors. This table comes from immunoSEQ multiplex PCR, and its TCRdb copy is limited to in-frame clones, with some not included. The sample yields about 37,000 clones, approximately 82% seen once. The sample consisted of PBMCs. These receptors were collected from a woman aged 18-29 years in good health and CMV-seropositive. Both conserved end residues are trimmed from each CDR3. Fields, in order: clone size, V gene, J gene, CDR3 protein. The size field is filled for only some rows; it gives once, few, many or a size class.

clone_size: .
v_call: TRBV27
j_call: TRBJ1-5
cdr3_aa: ASSWAGNQPQH

clone_size: .
v_call: TRBV27
j_call: TRBJ1-2
cdr3_aa: ASSFAGQINYGYT

clone_size: .
v_call: TRBV11-2
j_call: TRBJ2-7
cdr3_aa: ASSLGRLAAYEQY

clone_size: few
v_call: TRBV15
j_call: TRBJ2-7
cdr3_aa: ATSSPWAIRGRRGEQY

clone_size: .
v_call: TRBV28
j_call: TRBJ2-3
cdr3_aa: ASALRFRTDTQY

clone_size: .
v_call: TRBV7-9
j_call: TRBJ1-1
cdr3_aa: ASSIQGAGTEAF

clone_size: .
v_call: TRBV19
j_call: TRBJ1-5
cdr3_aa: ASSIGNRDNQPQH

clone_size: .
v_call: TRBV30
j_call: TRBJ1-4
cdr3_aa: AWSAGLVEKLF

clone_size: .
v_call: TRBV10-3
j_call: TRBJ2-3
cdr3_aa: AISSGDTDTQY

clone_size: .
v_call: TRBV29-1
j_call: TRBJ2-2
cdr3_aa: GLGLGGLNTGELF

clone_size: .
v_call: TRBV15
j_call: TRBJ1-5
cdr3_aa: ATSNRWAGAHNNQPQH

clone_size: .
v_call: TRBV6-1
j_call: TRBJ2-4
cdr3_aa: ASSEVGGSGGRENIQY

clone_size: .
v_call: TRBV2
j_call: TRBJ2-5
cdr3_aa: ASRAGTGEETQY

clone_size: .
v_call: TRBV7-2
j_call: TRBJ2-2
cdr3_aa: ASSSRLAGGGTRAGELF

clone_size: few
v_call: TRBV5-6
j_call: TRBJ2-7
cdr3_aa: ASSLSRARYEQY

clone_size: .
v_call: TRBV19
j_call: TRBJ2-3
cdr3_aa: ASSPQVAGTQY

clone_size: .
v_call: TRBV18
j_call: TRBJ1-4
cdr3_aa: ASSSTGGAPNEKLF

clone_size: .
v_call: TRBV7-9
j_call: TRBJ2-5
cdr3_aa: ASSLGAETQY

clone_size: .
v_call: TRBV9
j_call: TRBJ2-1
cdr3_aa: ASSPRLASYYNEQF

clone_size: once
v_call: TRBV2
j_call: TRBJ2-3
cdr3_aa: ASSRGSTDTQY

clone_size: once
v_call: TRBV27
j_call: TRBJ2-1
cdr3_aa: ASSLQGLRAYNEQF

clone_size: .
v_call: TRBV7-6
j_call: TRBJ1-1
cdr3_aa: ASSTLQGADTEAF

clone_size: .
v_call: TRBV18
j_call: TRBJ2-5
cdr3_aa: ASSEAGGGETQY

clone_size: .
v_call: TRBV5-1
j_call: TRBJ2-3
cdr3_aa: ASSSQTRVTSTDTQY

clone_size: .
v_call: TRBV27
j_call: TRBJ2-2
cdr3_aa: ASRFRDRNTGELF

clone_size: .
v_call: TRBV11-2
j_call: TRBJ2-1
cdr3_aa: ASSLVGVNEQF